This passage covers 9 T cell receptor beta chains from one sample sequenced in a study of blood T cells in healthy people across ages. A J-beta primer mix and a sample-barcoded 5' primer were used in a second PCR of roughly 6 to 12 cycles. One entry per CDR3 protein results from TCRdb running MiXCR on the 5' RACE reads. Found here are around 1,000,000 distinct CDR3 sequences, 20% to 25% of them singletons; the top ten hold approximately 0.75%. These data also formed part of another study, on T cells of mothers and their children.

The sequenced material came from blood. The source is a girl aged 2-10 years in good health.

The chain couples TRBV20-1 to TRBJ2-1; 9 bases are shared with TRBD2. After removal of 3 bases from V and 0 bases from J, the junction contained 9 bases not matched to a gene. Germline CDR1 reads DFQATT; CDR2 reads SNEGSKA (reference sequence). The CDR3 length is 17 residues. The CDR3 region is CSARDLAGVFSYNEQFF. In DNA form, the CDR3 reads TGCAGTGCTAGGGATTTAGCGGGGGTTTTCTCCTACAATGAGCAGTTCTTC.

The chain couples TRBV7-2 to TRBJ2-7; perhaps TRBD1 as D (6 bases). The V gene's germline CDR1 is SGHTA and CDR2 FQGNSA. The CDR3 loop spans 16 amino acids. Trimming removed 1 base at V and 1 base at J, with 14 bases between. The CDR3: CASSLGSFGTSYEQYF. CDR3 in DNA: TGTGCCAGCAGCTTAGGGTCGTTTGGGACATCCTACGAGCAGTACTTC. The entire variable domain, with the rest obtained from reference TRBV7-2 and TRBJ2-7, is as follows: GAGVSQSPSNKVTEKGKDVELRCDPISGHTALYWYRQSLGQGLEFLIYFQGNSAPDKSGLPSDRFSAERTGGSVSTLTIQRTQQEDSAVYLCASSLGSFGTSYEQYFGPGTRLTVT.

This chain connects TRBV9 to TRBJ2-2; perhaps D is TRBD1 or TRBD2 (5 bases each). In germline, CDR1 is SGDLS, CDR2 YYNGEE. The CDR3 extends over 14 amino acids. Deletions cut 4 bases from V and 5 bases from J, with 12 bases between. CDR3 protein: CASSSHGTTGELFF. DNA of the CDR3: TGTGCCAGCAGCTCCCATGGGACGACCGGGGAGCTGTTTTTT.

The chain joins TRBV6-2 or TRBV6-3 to TRBJ2-1; D remains unclear. The V gene's germline CDR1 is MNHEY and CDR2 SVGEGT. The CDR3 is 15 amino acids. Trimming took off 2 bases at V and 0 bases at J, with 8 bases between the two ends. The chain's CDR3 is CASSYPFGSYNEQFF. CDR3 coding DNA: TGTGCCAGCAGTTACCCCTTTGGCTCCTACAATGAGCAGTTCTTC.

This clonotype was recorded a few times. The V call is TRBV6-5, the J call TRBJ1-1, with a possible D match to TRBD1 (5 bases). V was clipped by 8 bases and J by 3 bases, with 16 bases between them. Germline V gene sequence: CDR1 MNHEY, CDR2 SVGAGI. The CDR3 has 14 residues. The CDR3 reads CASGVTGLDTEAFF. CDR3 nucleotides: TGTGCCAGCGGGGTTACAGGTTTGGACACTGAAGCTTTCTTT.

V is TRBV20-1 and J is TRBJ2-5; no reliable D call. Germline CDR1 is DFQATT and CDR2 is SNEGSKA (reference sequence). Trimming took off 4 bases at V and 5 bases at J, with 8 bases between the two ends. The CDR3 consists of 11 residues. CDR3 loop: CSATGPETQYF. The CDR3 nucleotides are TGCAGTGCTACCGGACCGGAGACCCAGTACTTC.

This clonotype was counted a few times. The chain recombines TRBV20-1 with TRBJ2-1, with D unclear. The CDR3 spans 14 residues. With 3 bases removed from V and 4 bases from J, the gap between germline ends came to 13 bases. CDR1 and CDR2 from the germline V gene are DFQATT and SNEGSKA (reference sequence). The CDR3 region has the DNA TGCAGTGCTAGGTCCAGCCAAGAATACAATGAGCAGTTCTTC. Encoded protein: CSARSSQEYNEQFF.

This chain links TRBV3-1 with TRBJ1-1; TRBD1 might be the D (5 bases). In germline, CDR1 is LGHDT, CDR2 YNNKEL (reference sequence). V was pared by 1 base and J by 1 base, with 13 bases between. This CDR3 region has 16 residues. Here the CDR3 reads CASSQGQGVWNTEAFF. CDR3 DNA sequence: TGTGCCAGCAGCCAAGGTCAGGGTGTTTGGAACACTGAAGCTTTCTTT.

V gene TRBV12-3 or TRBV12-4 combines with J gene TRBJ2-5; a possible D gene is TRBD2 (6 bases). The CDR3 extends over 13 amino acids. Deletions cut 6 bases from V and 5 bases from J, with 13 bases between. CDR3 sequence (DNA): TGTGCCAGCAGCCGACTAGAAAAGGAGACCCAGTACTTC. Protein: CASSRLEKETQYF.